This T cell receptor (beta chain) emerged from a study of T cells in narcolepsy (dated by TCRdb to 2016 to 2018). At the level of the whole study: The study enrolled patients with narcolepsy type 1 or type 2 (NT1, NT2) together with healthy control donors. The study used TCR Vbeta sequencing to track clonotypes in blood and CSF while looking for autoreactive T cells in narcolepsy patients that target self-antigens of hypocretin neurons (hypocretin, TRIB2).

Broader findings and caveats from the paper: HCRT-specific and TRIB2-specific autoreactive clonotypes were highlighted in plots that compared CD4+ T cell clonotypes in CSF versus blood from the same patient. Some blood memory CD4+ repertoires from patients and controls contained no sequences matching autoreactive T cell clones. Patients and controls had comparable numbers of sequenced blood memory CD4+ clonotypes, averaging about 39,000 and 35,000, respectively. According to the report, autoreactive clonotypes were detected serially in the blood of the same patients and of different patients, but not in healthy controls.

CDR1 and CDR2, looked up from the germline V gene, are KGHSH and LQKENI. A distance of 14 bases separates the germline ends of V and J, which lose 2 bases and 9 bases respectively. CDR3 length: 14 amino acids, cysteine to phenylalanine. The read is trimmed to its CDR3 DNA, 42 bases read in frame from base 1. For TCR Vbeta sequencing, memory CD4+ T cells were sorted ex vivo from the peripheral blood of both healthy controls and narcolepsy patients. Details on this clone: Its antigen is unknown. Per-base qualities were not stored, and no clone one base away is much larger.

Preparation of the library involved the immunoSEQ multiplex PCR assay. TCRdb took over this immuneACCESS table, retaining in-frame rearrangements with V and J assigned. Such tables are incomplete; in checked studies, under half of the missing clones stem from an unresolved V gene, and the remainder is unexplained. This sample lists 20,000 to 30,000 clones; roughly 85% were detected once. Roughly 10% of the sample is in the top ten clones. Sequenced material: memory (CD45RA-) CD4+ T cells from blood. In the paper's terms, the cell subset or site label means: memory T cells sorted ex vivo from peripheral blood. This clonotype was obtained from a human donor in good health. The chain joins TRBV18 to TRBJ1-5; there is no confident call for the D gene. The CDR3 protein sequence reads: CASSPKEGGVPQHF. The DNA is TGTGCCAGCTCACCAAAGGAGGGCGGTGTGCCCCAGCATTTT.